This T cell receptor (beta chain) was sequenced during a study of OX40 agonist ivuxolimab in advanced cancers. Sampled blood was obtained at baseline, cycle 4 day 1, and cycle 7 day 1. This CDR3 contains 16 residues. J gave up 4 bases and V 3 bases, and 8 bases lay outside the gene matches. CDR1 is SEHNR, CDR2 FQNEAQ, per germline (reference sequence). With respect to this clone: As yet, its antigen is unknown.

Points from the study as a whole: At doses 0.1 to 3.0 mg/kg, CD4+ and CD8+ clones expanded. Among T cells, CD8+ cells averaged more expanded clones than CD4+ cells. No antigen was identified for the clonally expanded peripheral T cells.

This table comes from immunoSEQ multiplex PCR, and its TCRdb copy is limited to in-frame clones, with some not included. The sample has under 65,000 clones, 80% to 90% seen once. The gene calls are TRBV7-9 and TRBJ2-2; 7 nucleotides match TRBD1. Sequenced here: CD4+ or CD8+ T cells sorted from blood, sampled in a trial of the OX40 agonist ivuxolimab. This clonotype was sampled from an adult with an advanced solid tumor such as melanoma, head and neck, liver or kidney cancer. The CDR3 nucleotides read TGTGCCAGCAGCTTCCCAACAGGGGAAAGCACCGGGGAGCTGTTTTTT. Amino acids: CASSFPTGESTGELFF.